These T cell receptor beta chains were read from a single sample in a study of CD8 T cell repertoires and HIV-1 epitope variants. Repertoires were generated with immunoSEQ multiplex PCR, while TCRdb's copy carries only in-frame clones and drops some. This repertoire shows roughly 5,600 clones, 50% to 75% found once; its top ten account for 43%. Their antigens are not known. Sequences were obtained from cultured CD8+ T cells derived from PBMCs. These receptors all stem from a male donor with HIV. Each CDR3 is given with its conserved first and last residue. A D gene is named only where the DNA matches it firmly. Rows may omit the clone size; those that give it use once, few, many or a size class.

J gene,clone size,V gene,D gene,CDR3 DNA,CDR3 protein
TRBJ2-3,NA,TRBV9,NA,TGTGCCAGCAGCGTAACTCCCGGGACAACAGATACGCAGTATTTT,CASSVTPGTTDTQYF
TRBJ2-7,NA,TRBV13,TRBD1,TGTGCCAGCAGCTTACTATCTGGGACAGGGGGCTACGAGCAGTACTTC,CASSLLSGTGGYEQYF
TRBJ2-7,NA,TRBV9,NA,TGTGCCAGCAGCCCGGGGACCCCTCTCGAGCAGTACTTC,CASSPGTPLEQYF
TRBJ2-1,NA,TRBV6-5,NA,TGTGCCAGCAGTTCTGGGTGGGATGAGCAGTTCTTC,CASSSGWDEQFF
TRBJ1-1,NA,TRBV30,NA,TGTGCCTGGAGTGTAGGGGGGCTCACTGAAGCTTTCTTT,CAWSVGGLTEAFF
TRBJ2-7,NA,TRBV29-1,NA,TGCAGCGTTGACTCGGGGAGCTCCTACGAGCAGTACTTC,CSVDSGSSYEQYF
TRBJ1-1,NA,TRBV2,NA,TGTGCCAGCAGTGAAGCGGACCTCCTCATGAACACTGAAGCTTTCTTT,CASSEADLLMNTEAFF
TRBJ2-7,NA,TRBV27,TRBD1,TGTGCCAGCAGGTGGGACGACAGGGACTACGAGCAGTACTTC,CASRWDDRDYEQYF
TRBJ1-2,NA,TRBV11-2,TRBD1,TGTGCCAGCAGCTTACTTACCGGGACAGGGTATGGCTACACCTTC,CASSLLTGTGYGYTF
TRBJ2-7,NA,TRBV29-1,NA,TGCAGCGTTGAAGTCCCAGGCCAGACCTACGAGCAGTACTTC,CSVEVPGQTYEQYF
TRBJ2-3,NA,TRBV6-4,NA,TGTGCCAGCAGTGGGGAGAGGGCCGGGACAGATACGCAGTATTTT,CASSGERAGTDTQYF
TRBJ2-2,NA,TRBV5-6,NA,TGTGCCAGCAGCTCTGGGCAGGGGATCTTTCCCGGGGAGCTGTTTTTT,CASSSGQGIFPGELFF
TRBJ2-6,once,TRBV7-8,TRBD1,TGTGCCAGCAGCTCCGGACAGGGTGAGGGATCAGGGGCCAACGTCCTGACTTTC,CASSSGQGEGSGANVLTF
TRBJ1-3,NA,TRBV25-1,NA,TGTGCCAGCCAAGAAAGGGGGTCTGGAAACACCATATATTTT,CASQERGSGNTIYF
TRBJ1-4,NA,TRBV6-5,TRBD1,TGTGCCAGCAGTTACGTCCCCGACAGGGTAACTGAAAAACTGTTTTTT,CASSYVPDRVTEKLFF
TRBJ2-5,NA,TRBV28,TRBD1,TGTGCCAGCAGTCGTGAATCAGGGGGCCAAGAGACCCAGTACTTC,CASSRESGGQETQYF
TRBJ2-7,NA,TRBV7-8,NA,TGTGCCAGCAGCTTGACAGGTGATACCTTGGGTTACGAGCAGTACTTC,CASSLTGDTLGYEQYF
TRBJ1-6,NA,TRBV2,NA,TGTGCCAGTCGTGCCCAGGGGCTAGGGAATTCACCCCTCCACTTT,CASRAQGLGNSPLHF
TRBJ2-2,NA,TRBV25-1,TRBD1,TGTGCCAGCAGTGATCCGACAGGGGGGACCGGGGAGCTGTTTTTT,CASSDPTGGTGELFF
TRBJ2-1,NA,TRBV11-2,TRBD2,TGTGCCAGCAGCAAACTAGCGGGAGGGCCCAATGAGCAGTTCTTC,CASSKLAGGPNEQFF
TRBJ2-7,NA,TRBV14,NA,TGTGCCAGCAGCCAAGTAGAGGAGATCTACGAGCAGTACTTC,CASSQVEEIYEQYF
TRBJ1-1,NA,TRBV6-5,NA,TGTGCCAGCAGTTACGGGCTAGGCGGGGTCGAAGCTTTCTTT,CASSYGLGGVEAFF
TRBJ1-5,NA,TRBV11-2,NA,TGTGCCAGCAGCTCAGGGTTTAGCAATCAGCCCCAGCATTTT,CASSSGFSNQPQHF
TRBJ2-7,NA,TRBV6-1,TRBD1,TGTGCCAGCAGCCTGACAGGGTCATTTACCTACGAGCAGTACTTC,CASSLTGSFTYEQYF
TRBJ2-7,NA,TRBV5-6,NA,TGTGCCAGCAGCTTGGAAGTCTCCTACGAGCAGTACTTC,CASSLEVSYEQYF
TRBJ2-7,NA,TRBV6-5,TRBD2,TGTGCCAGCAGTCACCGTACTAGCGGGAGGAACGAGCAGTACTTC,CASSHRTSGRNEQYF
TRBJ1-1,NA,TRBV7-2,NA,TGTGCCAGCAGCGACTCTGTGGGCACTGAAGCTTTCTTT,CASSDSVGTEAFF
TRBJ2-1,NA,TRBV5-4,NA,TGTGCCAGCAGCTTTTCGGAAAGCGGAGGCTCCTACAATGAGCAGTTCTTC,CASSFSESGGSYNEQFF
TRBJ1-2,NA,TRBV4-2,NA,TGTGCCAGCAGCCCACCAGGAGGGGAGGATGGTGGCTACACCTTC,CASSPPGGEDGGYTF
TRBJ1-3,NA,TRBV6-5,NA,TGTGCCAGCAGTTACTCACAGGGTGGCTCTGGAAACACCATATATTTT,CASSYSQGGSGNTIYF
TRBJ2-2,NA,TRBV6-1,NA,TGTGCCAGCAGTGAATTATCTATCACCGGGGAGCTGTTTTTT,CASSELSITGELFF
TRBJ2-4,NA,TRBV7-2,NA,TGTGCCAGCAGCTTAGTTGGGTCCAGGAACATTCAGTACTTC,CASSLVGSRNIQYF
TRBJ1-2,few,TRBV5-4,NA,TGTGCCAGCAGTCTGGGGGTACAGCTTGGCTACACCTTC,CASSLGVQLGYTF
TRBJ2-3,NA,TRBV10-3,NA,TGTGCCATCAGTGAGGAGGGGAGTCCGACAGATACGCAGTATTTT,CAISEEGSPTDTQYF
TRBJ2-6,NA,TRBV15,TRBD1,TGTGCCACCAGCTCGGACAGGATAGACCTCCCTGGGGCCAACGTCCTGACTTTC,CATSSDRIDLPGANVLTF
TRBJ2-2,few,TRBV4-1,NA,TGCGCCAGCAGCCAGGTCAGCACGAACACCGGGGAGCTGTTTTTT,CASSQVSTNTGELFF
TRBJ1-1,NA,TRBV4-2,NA,TGTGCCAGCAGTCTCGACAGGAACACTGAAGCTTTCTTT,CASSLDRNTEAFF
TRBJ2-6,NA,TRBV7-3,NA,TGTGCCAGCAGCTTAGGGCAGGCTGGGGCCAACGTCCTGACTTTC,CASSLGQAGANVLTF
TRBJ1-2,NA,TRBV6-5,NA,TGTGCCAGCAGCCCCGACTGGAGCTATGGCTACACCTTC,CASSPDWSYGYTF
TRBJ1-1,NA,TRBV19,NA,TGTGCCAGTAGGAACGGGGGGTCCACTGAAGCTTTCTTT,CASRNGGSTEAFF
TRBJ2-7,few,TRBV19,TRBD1,TGTGCCAGTAGTTACGGACAGGGGCCGAGGAACGAGCAGTACTTC,CASSYGQGPRNEQYF
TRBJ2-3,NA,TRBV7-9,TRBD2,TGTGCCAGCCAACCTAGCGGGAACACAGATACGCAGTATTTT,CASQPSGNTDTQYF
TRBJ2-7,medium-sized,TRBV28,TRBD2,TGTGCCAGCAGTTTACTAGCGGGGGGTCTCTACGAGCAGTACTTC,CASSLLAGGLYEQYF
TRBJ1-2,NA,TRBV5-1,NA,TGCGCCAGCAGCTGGGAACAGGACGACTATGGCTACACCTTC,CASSWEQDDYGYTF
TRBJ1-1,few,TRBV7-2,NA,TGTGCCAGCAGCTTAGACGCAACAGGGTACACTGAAGCTTTCTTT,CASSLDATGYTEAFF
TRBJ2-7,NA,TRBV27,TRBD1,TGTGCCAGCGGACCGGGACAGAGCTACGAGCAGTACTTC,CASGPGQSYEQYF
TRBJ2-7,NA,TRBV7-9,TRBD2,TGTGCCAGCAGCTCACAAACTAGCGAGCGCTCCTACGAGCAGTACTTC,CASSSQTSERSYEQYF
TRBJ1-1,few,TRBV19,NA,TGTGCCAGTAGTTCCTCCGGGAGGCAAGCTTTCTTT,CASSSSGRQAFF
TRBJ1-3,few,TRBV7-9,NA,TGTGCCAGCAGCTTAGGGTTCAGCTCTGGAAACACCATATATTTT,CASSLGFSSGNTIYF
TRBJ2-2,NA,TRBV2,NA,TGTGCCAGCAGTGATCAAGCGGAGGCGGACACCGGGGAGCTGTTTTTT,CASSDQAEADTGELFF
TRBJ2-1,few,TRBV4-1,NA,TGCGCCAGCAGCCGTATAGGCGATTACAATGAGCAGTTCTTC,CASSRIGDYNEQFF
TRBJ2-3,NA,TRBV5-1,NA,TGCGCCAGCAGCTTGAGGCAGCCAGGGACAGATACGCAGTATTTT,CASSLRQPGTDTQYF
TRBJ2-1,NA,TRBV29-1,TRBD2,TGCAGCGTTCGTCAACTAGCGGGAGTGGGCAATGAGCAGTTCTTC,CSVRQLAGVGNEQFF